This T cell receptor (beta chain) was sequenced for a study of sequential checkpoint blockade in melanoma. Libraries were prepared by immunoSEQ multiplex PCR; TCRdb keeps only in-frame clonotypes and omits some of them. This sample has roughly 8,400 clones, with roughly 80% found just once. Indicated treatment: randomized to nivolumab then ipilimumab (arm A) or the reverse (arm B). Sorted cells were live CD3+CD8+, lacking CD19 and CD56, from PBMCs. This CDR3 has 19 amino acids. Losses at the gene ends were 7 bases for V and 4 bases for J; bases not matched to a gene: 18. CDR1 LNHDA and CDR2 SQIVND come from the germline V gene (reference sequence).

This clonotype originated in a human donor with melanoma. This chain uses TRBV19 with TRBJ2-2; 10 bases line up with TRBD1. The source material was CD8+ T cells sorted from blood (inferred from file names), sampled from a patient given nivolumab and ipilimumab in sequence. CDR3 sequence (DNA): TGTGCCAGTATCCCCCCTAACGGACAGGGGGGTTTGAGCACCGGGGAGCTGTTTTTT. Its translation: CASIPPNGQGGLSTGELFF.